These 27 T cell receptor beta chains were all obtained from the same sample, sequenced in a study of T cell responses to AZD1222 COVID-19 vaccine. Sequenced by immunoSEQ multiplex PCR; TCRdb stores in-frame clones only, minus some. Of 100,000 to 150,000 clones listed, 80% to 90% are singletons. This specimen consisted of peripheral blood, obtained on day 0 of AZD1222 vaccination. These receptors were collected from an adult in good health.

This sequence joins TRBV7-9 and TRBJ2-6; D gene uncertain. The CDR3 is made up of 17 amino acids. CDR1 is SEHNR and CDR2 is FQNEAQ in the germline V gene (reference sequence). Trimming pared 5 bases from V and 2 bases from J, leaving 16 bases between. The CDR3 loop is CASSPRTSGAGANVLTF. Here the CDR3 DNA reads TGTGCCAGCAGCCCCCGGACGTCTGGGGCTGGGGCCAACGTCCTGACTTTC.

Turning to this clone: The junction does not match germline at one end; this may be a read error. The chain uses TRBV6-5 and TRBJ2-7; possible D gene TRBD1, 6 bases. This CDR3 spans 11 amino acids. Germline V lookup: CDR1 MNHEY, CDR2 SVGAGI. In DNA, the CDR3 is TGTGCCACCGAATACCTGGACAGCCAAGACTTC. This codes for CATEYLDSQDF.

J is TRBJ1-4 and V is TRBV4-1; 7 positions agree with TRBD1. The CDR3 runs to 15 residues. CDR1 is MGHRA, CDR2 YSYEKL, per germline. Losses at the gene ends were 0 bases for V and 6 bases for J; bases not matched to a gene: 4. The CDR3 loop is CASSQDDRVYEKLFF. The CDR3 nucleotides read TGCGCCAGCAGCCAAGACGACAGGGTATATGAAAAACTGTTTTTT.

This sequence joins TRBV20-1 and TRBJ2-7; D gene uncertain. The CDR3 consists of 11 residues. Trimming removed 0 bases at V and 7 bases at J, with 7 bases between. CDR1 and CDR2 from the germline V gene are DFQATT and SNEGSKA (reference sequence). DNA of the CDR3: TGCAGTGCTAGAGATTTGAGAGAGCAGTACTTC. Translation: CSARDLREQYF.

CDR3 DNA sequence: TGTGCCAGCAGCCAAGATTCCGGACTAGCGGGAGTACAGTACTTC. This codes for CASSQDSGLAGVQYF. The chain is built from TRBV3-1 (or the pseudogene TRBV3-2) and TRBJ2-5; 13 bases line up with TRBD2. Trimming removed 0 bases from V and 11 bases from J; junction bases left unmatched: 6. CDR3 length: 15 residues. Per germline, CDR1 LGHDT and CDR2 YNNKEL (reference sequence).

V and J are TRBV2 and TRBJ2-2; D not resolved. V dropped 5 bases and J dropped 2 bases, with 3 bases sitting between them. Germline-derived CDR1 and CDR2 are SNHLY and FYNNEI. The CDR3 length is 12 residues. The CDR3 here is CASSSNTGELFF. CDR3 in DNA: TGTGCCAGCAGTAGTAACACCGGGGAGCTGTTTTTT.

V and J are TRBV12-5 and TRBJ2-3; D tentatively fits TRBD1 or TRBD2 (5 bases each). V was pared by 0 bases and J by 2 bases, with 15 bases between. Germline-derived CDR1 and CDR2 are LGHNT and FRNRAP. The CDR3 extends over 17 amino acids. CDR3 residues: CASGLVRGEGITDTQYF. Written as DNA, the CDR3 is TGTGCTAGTGGTTTGGTAAGGGGCGAGGGAATCACAGATACGCAGTATTTT.

This clone showed up just once. The chain has TRBV2 and TRBJ1-6, with 10 bases that match TRBD1. This CDR3 has 14 amino acids. The V gene end was trimmed by 4 bases and the J gene end by 10 bases; junction bases not matched to a gene: 4. Germline V CDR1 and CDR2: SNHLY, FYNNEI. The DNA for the CDR3 is TGTGCCAGCAGTGGGACAGGGGGACGCTCACCCCTCCACTTT. This encodes CASSGTGGRSPLHF.

The V gene is TRBV6-5, the J gene TRBJ1-6; no definite D call. The ends were cut back, 3 bases at V and 5 bases at J, with 5 bases in the middle. Looked up from germline, CDR1 is MNHEY and CDR2 is SVGAGI. The CDR3 is made up of 13 amino acids. CDR3 bases: TGTGCCAGCAGTTATTGGGATAATTCACCCCTCCACTTT. Residues: CASSYWDNSPLHF.

The rearrangement uses TRBV6-6 and TRBJ1-5; possible D gene TRBD1, 5 bases. Trimming shortened V by 7 bases and J by 7 bases, and 11 bases separated the two germline ends. This CDR3 has 12 amino acids. Germline V CDR1 and CDR2: MNHNY, SVGAGI (reference sequence). CDR3 bases: TGTGCCAGCACCGGGGACCAACAGCCCCAGCATTTT. Encoded protein: CASTGDQQPQHF.

This rearrangement joins TRBV4-3 to TRBJ2-6; 7 bases align to TRBD1. Germline CDR1 reads LGHNA; CDR2 reads YSLEER. The trim removed 4 bases at V and 4 bases at J, leaving 10 bases unmatched. CDR3 length: 17 residues. This CDR3 reads CASSPTGVANGANVLTF. DNA for the CDR3: TGCGCCAGCAGCCCTACAGGGGTGGCGAACGGGGCCAACGTCCTGACTTTC.

The chain links TRBV9 to TRBJ1-4; D is ambiguous. V was cut by 1 base and J by 6 bases, with 16 bases left in between. The CDR3 is made up of 16 amino acids. Germline CDR1 reads SGDLS; CDR2 reads YYNGEE. The CDR3 sequence is CASSVNGEPYYEKLFF. Written as DNA, the CDR3 is TGTGCCAGCAGCGTAAATGGGGAGCCCTACTATGAAAAACTGTTTTTT.

The chain links TRBV5-1 to TRBJ2-5, with D maybe TRBD2 (6 bases). The CDR3 has 15 amino acids. CDR1 and CDR2 from the germline V gene are SGHRS and YFSETQ. Trimming pared 0 bases from V and 3 bases from J, leaving 12 bases between. CDR3 protein: CASSLGGRLEETQYF. CDR3 coding DNA: TGCGCCAGCAGCTTGGGGGGGAGACTAGAAGAGACCCAGTACTTC.

The V gene is TRBV28, the J gene TRBJ1-6; maybe TRBD1 (5 bases). Trimming removed 7 bases from V and 5 bases from J, with 21 bases in between. There are 17 residues in the CDR3. Germline CDR1 and CDR2: MDHEN and SYDVKM. The CDR3 reads CASTAPSGAWDNSPLHF. DNA for the CDR3: TGTGCCAGCACCGCCCCGTCCGGGGCGTGGGATAATTCACCCCTCCACTTT.

In its sample, this clone was seen once. In DNA, the CDR3 is TGTGCAAGTCGCCCACACCAAACTAGCGGGAGGTACGAGCAGTACTTC. This encodes CASRPHQTSGRYEQYF. V usage is TRBV12-2 and J usage is TRBJ2-7; the D call of TRBD2 is as the table states it, not checked on the DNA. TRBV12-2 is classified as a pseudogene. The CDR3 extends over 16 amino acids.

The J gene is TRBJ2-7, the V gene TRBV14; 9 bases map to TRBD1. The CDR3 consists of 14 residues. Trimming cost V 2 bases and J 3 bases; bases outside gene matches: 2. Germline-derived CDR1 and CDR2 are SGHDN and FVKESK. CDR3 sequence: CASSQSGQGYEQYF. The CDR3 nucleotides read TGTGCCAGCAGCCAATCGGGACAGGGCTACGAGCAGTACTTC.

This clone was found a few times. V and J are TRBV3-1 (or the pseudogene TRBV3-2) and TRBJ1-1; D is unclear. V was trimmed by 0 bases and J by 1 base, leaving 12 bases between them. The CDR3 sequence is 16 residues long. Germline CDR1 and CDR2: LGHDT and YNNKEL (reference sequence). The DNA for the CDR3 is TGTGCCAGCAGCCAAGATTGGCGCAGCTCGAACACTGAAGCTTTCTTT. It is translated as CASSQDWRSSNTEAFF.

Details on this clone: This sample includes further DNA sequences coding for the same CDR3. V and J are TRBV7-6 and TRBJ1-5; D possibly corresponds to TRBD1 (6 bases). With 1 base removed from V and 4 bases from J, the gap between germline ends came to 11 bases. The germline V gene encodes CDR1 SGHVS and CDR2 FNYEAQ. The CDR3 has 15 amino acids. The CDR3 bases are TGTGCCAGCAGCTTAGGTGGGCAGGGGAATCAGCCCCAGCATTTT. Encoded protein: CASSLGGQGNQPQHF.

The chain combines TRBV7-9 with TRBJ1-2, with TRBD1 matching 10 bases. Germline CDR1 and CDR2: SEHNR and FQNEAQ (reference sequence). CDR3 length: 14 amino acids. Trimming took 7 bases from V and 7 from J; bases not matched to a gene: 9. The CDR3 DNA reads as TGTGCCAGCAACCCGAAGGGACAGGGGTCTGGCTACACCTTC. Its protein is CASNPKGQGSGYTF.

This chain uses TRBV13 with TRBJ1-2, with 11 nucleotides matching TRBD1. Germline trimming cut 2 bases from V and 6 bases from J; bases unmatched to any gene: 8. This CDR3 is built from 16 residues. The V gene's germline CDR1 is PRHDT and CDR2 FYEKMQ (reference sequence). CDR3 coding DNA: TGTGCCAGCAGCTTACGGACAGGGGGCGTTCGGAATGGCTACACCTTC. It translates to CASSLRTGGVRNGYTF. Together with reference TRBV13 and TRBJ1-2, the CDR3 gives the full variable domain: AAGVIQSPRHLIKEKRETATLKCYPIPRHDTVYWYQQGPGQDPQFLISFYEKMQSDKGSIPDRFSAQQFSDYHSELNMSSLELGDSALYFCASSLRTGGVRNGYTFGSGTRLTVV.

The chain couples TRBV12-5 to TRBJ1-1, with no clear D. V was shortened by 0 bases and J by 0 bases, with 17 bases between the two germline ends. The CDR3 consists of 18 residues. CDR1 is LGHNT and CDR2 is FRNRAP in the germline V gene. The CDR3 reads CASGLVKDWETMNTEAFF. CDR3 coding DNA: TGTGCTAGTGGTTTGGTAAAAGACTGGGAGACAATGAACACTGAAGCTTTCTTT.

This clone was seen a single time. The chain carries TRBV5-1 and TRBJ2-5; D unclear. The CDR3 is made up of 11 amino acids. Trimming took 5 bases from V and 2 from J, leaving 4 bases between them. Germline V gives CDR1 SGHRS, CDR2 YFSETQ. CDR3 region: CASRRQETQYF. The CDR3, as DNA: TGCGCCAGCAGGCGGCAAGAGACCCAGTACTTC.

This sequence joins TRBV11-2 and TRBJ1-2; D unclear. The V gene's germline CDR1 is SGHAT and CDR2 FQNNGV. V lost 2 bases to trimming and J lost 3 bases, with 13 bases between them. This CDR3 contains 15 residues. In DNA, the CDR3 is TGTGCCAGCAGCTTATCCGGCAGGAGATACTATGGCTACACCTTC. Its protein is CASSLSGRRYYGYTF. Full variable domain (remainder filled in from reference TRBV11-2 and TRBJ1-2): EAGVAQSPRYKIIEKRQSVAFWCNPISGHATLYWYQQILGQGPKLLIQFQNNGVVDDSQLPKDRFSAERLKGVDSTLKIQPAKLEDSAVYLCASSLSGRRYYGYTFGSGTRLTVV.

This clone was found once. V is TRBV29-1 and J is TRBJ2-5; no definite D call. This CDR3 is built from 13 residues. V lost 1 base, J lost 2 bases, and 8 bases lay in between. The germline V gene has CDR1 SQVTM and CDR2 ANQGSEA. This CDR3 reads CSVEGSRQETQYF. The CDR3 region has the DNA TGCAGCGTTGAAGGAAGCAGACAAGAGACCCAGTACTTC.

This chain uses TRBV5-1 with TRBJ2-1; perhaps D is TRBD1 or TRBD2 (5 bases each). CDR1 and CDR2 (germline): SGHRS, YFSETQ. Trimming left V 3 bases short and J 7 bases short, with 14 bases between. CDR3 length equals 14 residues. CDR3 nucleotides: TGCGCCAGCAGCTCTACCGGGACGACAAATGAGCAGTTCTTC. As protein: CASSSTGTTNEQFF.

The V call is TRBV19, the J call TRBJ1-5; 7 positions agree with TRBD1. CDR3 length: 15 residues. The germline V gene encodes CDR1 LNHDA and CDR2 SQIVND (reference sequence). V gave up 6 bases and J gave up 6 bases; unmatched junction bases: 11. The CDR3 coding sequence is TGTGCCAGTAGACCGACAGGGAGTTGGGCTCAGCCCCAGCATTTT. It encodes CASRPTGSWAQPQHF.

With respect to this clone: This sample includes further DNA sequences coding for the same CDR3. The V call is TRBV6-1, the J call TRBJ2-2; tentative D call: TRBD1 (6 bases). V gave up 2 bases and J gave up 3 bases, with 10 bases separating them. Germline lookup yields CDR1 MNHNS and CDR2 SASEGT. The CDR3 is 15 amino acids. For the CDR3, the DNA is TGTGCCAGCAGTGAAAGGCAGGGGTACACCGGGGAGCTGTTTTTT. This codes for CASSERQGYTGELFF.